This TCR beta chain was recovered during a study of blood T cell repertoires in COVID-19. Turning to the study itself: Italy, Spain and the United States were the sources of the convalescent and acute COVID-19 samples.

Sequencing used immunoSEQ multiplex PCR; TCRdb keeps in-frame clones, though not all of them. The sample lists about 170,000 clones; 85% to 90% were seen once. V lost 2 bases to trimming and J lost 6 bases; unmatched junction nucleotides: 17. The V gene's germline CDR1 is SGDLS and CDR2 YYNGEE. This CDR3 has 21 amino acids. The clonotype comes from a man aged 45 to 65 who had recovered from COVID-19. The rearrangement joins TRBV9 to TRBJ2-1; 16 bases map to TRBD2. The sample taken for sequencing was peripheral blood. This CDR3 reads CASSVSTGTSGGASKINEQFF. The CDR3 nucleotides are TGTGCCAGCAGCGTTTCTACCGGGACTAGCGGGGGGGCAAGCAAGATCAATGAGCAGTTCTTC.